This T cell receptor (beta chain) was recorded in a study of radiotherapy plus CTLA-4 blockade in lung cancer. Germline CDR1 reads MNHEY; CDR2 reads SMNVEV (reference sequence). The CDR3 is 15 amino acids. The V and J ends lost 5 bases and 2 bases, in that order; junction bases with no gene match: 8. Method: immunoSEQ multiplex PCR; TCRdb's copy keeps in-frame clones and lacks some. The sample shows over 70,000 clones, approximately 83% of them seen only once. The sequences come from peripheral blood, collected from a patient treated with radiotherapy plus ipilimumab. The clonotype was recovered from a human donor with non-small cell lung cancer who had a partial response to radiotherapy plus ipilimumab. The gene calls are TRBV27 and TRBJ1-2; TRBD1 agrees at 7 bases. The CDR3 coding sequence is TGTGCCAGCAGTCCTACCCCGACAGGGAACTATGGCTACACCTTC. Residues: CASSPTPTGNYGYTF.